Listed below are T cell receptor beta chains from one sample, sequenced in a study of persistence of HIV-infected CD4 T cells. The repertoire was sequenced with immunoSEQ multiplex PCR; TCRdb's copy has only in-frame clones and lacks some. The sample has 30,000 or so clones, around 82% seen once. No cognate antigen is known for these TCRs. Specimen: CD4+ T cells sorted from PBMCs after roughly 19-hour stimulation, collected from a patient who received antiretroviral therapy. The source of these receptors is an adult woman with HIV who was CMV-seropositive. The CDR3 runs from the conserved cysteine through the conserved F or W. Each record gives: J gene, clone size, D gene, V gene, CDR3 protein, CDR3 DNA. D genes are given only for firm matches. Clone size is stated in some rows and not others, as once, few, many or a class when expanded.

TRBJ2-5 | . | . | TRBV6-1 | CASSFPQGGETQYF | TGTGCCAGCAGTTTCCCCCAAGGGGGGGAGACCCAGTACTTC
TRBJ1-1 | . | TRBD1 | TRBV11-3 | CASSLDRGRTEAFF | TGTGCCAGCAGCTTAGACAGGGGGCGGACTGAAGCTTTCTTT
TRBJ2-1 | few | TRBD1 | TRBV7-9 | CASSQTGQGPLF | TGTGCCAGCAGCCAAACGGGACAGGGCCCCCTCTTC
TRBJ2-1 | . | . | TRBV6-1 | CASSEKYYRVGRDPSRSYNEQFF | TGTGCCAGCAGTGAAAAGTACTACCGTGTAGGGCGAGACCCCTCCCGCTCCTACAATGAGCAGTTCTTC
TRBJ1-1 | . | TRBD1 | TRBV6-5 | CASSFVGTGKGTEAFF | TGTGCCAGCAGTTTCGTGGGGACAGGGAAAGGAACTGAAGCTTTCTTT
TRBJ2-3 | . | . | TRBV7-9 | CASSLGARTDTQYF | TGTGCCAGCAGCTTAGGGGCGCGTACAGATACGCAGTATTTT
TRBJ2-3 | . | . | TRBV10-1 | CASSVRDTDTQYF | TGCGCCAGCAGTGTACGGGACACAGATACGCAGTATTTT
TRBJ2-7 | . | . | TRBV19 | CASSTKGTFSYEQYF | TGTGCCAGTAGTACAAAAGGGACATTTTCCTACGAGCAGTACTTC
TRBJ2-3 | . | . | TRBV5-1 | CASSWRQPTDTQYF | TGCGCCAGCAGCTGGCGACAGCCCACAGATACGCAGTATTTT
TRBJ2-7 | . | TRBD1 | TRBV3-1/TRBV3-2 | CASSHRQGLSYEQYF | TGTGCCAGCAGCCATCGACAGGGGTTATCCTACGAGCAGTACTTC
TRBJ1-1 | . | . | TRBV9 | CASSAAPNTEAFF | TGTGCCAGCAGCGCTGCCCCGAACACTGAAGCTTTCTTT
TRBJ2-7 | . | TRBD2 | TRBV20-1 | CSASSITSGRPYEQYF | TGCAGTGCTAGTTCCATAACTAGCGGGAGACCCTACGAGCAGTACTTC
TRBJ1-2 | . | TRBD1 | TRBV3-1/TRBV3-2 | CASSRTGEDYGYTF | TGTGCCAGCAGCCGGACAGGGGAGGACTATGGCTACACCTTC
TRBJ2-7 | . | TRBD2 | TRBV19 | CASSLKTGLVSEQYF | TGTGCCAGTAGTCTAAAGACGGGACTAGTAAGCGAGCAGTACTTC
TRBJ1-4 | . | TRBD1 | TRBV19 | CASERTGDEKLFF | TGTGCCAGTGAAAGGACAGGGGATGAAAAACTGTTTTTT
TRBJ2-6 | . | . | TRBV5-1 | CASSLGQVINSGANVLTF | TGCGCCAGCAGCTTGGGGCAGGTGATCAACTCTGGGGCCAACGTCCTGACTTTC
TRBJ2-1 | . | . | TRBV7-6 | CASSFVGGNEQFF | TGTGCCAGCAGCTTTGTCGGCGGGAATGAGCAGTTCTTC
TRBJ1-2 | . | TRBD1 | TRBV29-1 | CSADRTGPGYTF | TGCAGCGCTGATCGGACAGGGCCCGGCTACACCTTC